The sequence of this TCR beta chain was determined in a study of OX40 agonist ivuxolimab in advanced cancers. The germline V gene encodes CDR1 SQVTM and CDR2 ANQGSEA. There are 13 residues in the CDR3. V was shortened by 0 bases and J by 2 bases, with 6 bases between the two germline ends. A history of autoimmune disease or systemic immunosuppression excluded patients. Data came from immunoSEQ multiplex PCR; TCRdb stores just in-frame clones and leaves some out. The data contain 40,000 or so clones, about 88% of them singletons. The chain carries TRBV29-1 and TRBJ2-3; D is uncertain. This specimen consisted of CD4+ or CD8+ T cells sorted from blood, obtained in a trial of the OX40 agonist ivuxolimab. This clonotype originated in an adult with an advanced solid tumor such as melanoma, head and neck, liver or kidney cancer. Here the CDR3 DNA reads TGCAGCGTTGAAGAGGGTAACACAGATACGCAGTATTTT. This translates into CSVEEGNTDTQYF.